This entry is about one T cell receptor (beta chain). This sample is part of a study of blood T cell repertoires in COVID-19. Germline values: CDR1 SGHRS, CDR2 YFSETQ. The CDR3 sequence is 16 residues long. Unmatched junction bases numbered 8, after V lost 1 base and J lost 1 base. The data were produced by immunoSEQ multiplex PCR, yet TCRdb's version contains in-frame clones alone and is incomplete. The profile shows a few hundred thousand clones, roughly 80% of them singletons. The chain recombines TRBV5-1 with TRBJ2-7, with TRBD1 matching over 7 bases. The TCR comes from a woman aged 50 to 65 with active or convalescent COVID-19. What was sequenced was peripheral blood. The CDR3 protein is CASSLTPTGQSYEQYF. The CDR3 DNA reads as TGCGCCAGCAGCTTGACGCCGACAGGGCAGTCCTACGAGCAGTACTTC.